The 15 T cell receptor beta chains below come from one sample, sequenced in a study of CD8 T cell repertoires and HIV-1 epitope variants. For these receptors, no antigen is known. Profiling relied on immunoSEQ multiplex PCR, and the TCRdb table lists in-frame clones only, not all of them. The sample records about 5,000 clones, about three fifths being singletons. Sequencing was carried out using cultured CD8+ T cells derived from PBMCs. All receptors derive from a male donor with HIV.

This clone was counted between two and nine times. The V call is TRBV15, the J call TRBJ2-7, with a tentative D call TRBD1 (5 bases). The V gene lost 0 bases and the J gene lost 3 bases, with 15 bases spanning the gap. Germline V CDR1 and CDR2: LNHNV, YYDKDF (reference sequence). This CDR3 contains 16 residues. In DNA form, the CDR3 reads TGTGCCACCAGCAGAGATAAGGGGCCAGGCCTCTACGAGCAGTACTTC. This gives the protein CATSRDKGPGLYEQYF.

This chain connects TRBV28 to TRBJ2-7; D unclear. The CDR3 consists of 13 residues. Trimming cost V 4 bases and J 7 bases, with 14 bases left between them. The germline V gene encodes CDR1 MDHEN and CDR2 SYDVKM. The CDR3 protein is CASSYARVGEQYF. The CDR3 DNA reads TGTGCCAGCAGTTATGCACGGGTTGGAGAGCAGTACTTC.

This rearrangement joins TRBV5-8 to TRBJ1-2; D is unresolved. Germline V gene lookup returns CDR1 SGHTS and CDR2 YDEGEE. The germline V and J ends were trimmed by 4 bases and 0 bases, with 7 bases remaining between them. CDR3 length: 13 amino acids. The CDR3 nucleotides are TGTGCCAGCAGCGCAGGCGCTAACTATGGCTACACCTTC. Amino acids: CASSAGANYGYTF.

The genes are TRBV7-9 and TRBJ2-7; tentative D call: TRBD2 (6 bases). CDR1 SEHNR and CDR2 FQNEAQ come from the germline V gene (reference sequence). Trimming took off 0 bases at V and 5 bases at J, with 11 bases between the two ends. The CDR3 consists of 14 residues. For the CDR3, the DNA is TGTGCCAGCAGCTTAGCCCGGGAGAGTGACGAGCAGTACTTC. This encodes CASSLARESDEQYF. Full variable domain (rest looked up from reference TRBV7-9 and TRBJ2-7): DTGVSQNPRHKITKRGQNVTFRCDPISEHNRLYWYRQTLGQGPEFLTYFQNEAQLEKSRLLSDRFSAERPKGSFSTLEIQRTEQGDSAMYLCASSLARESDEQYFGPGTRLTVT.

Concerning this clone: A junction boundary mismatches the germline segment, possibly from a read error. This sequence joins TRBV2 and TRBJ2-3, with 10 bases that match TRBD1. Germline V gene data show CDR1 as SNHLY and CDR2 as FYNNEI. The CDR3 covers 16 residues. CDR3 sequence: CASSPLTGGEADAQYF. CDR3 nucleotide sequence: TGTGCCAGCAGTCCCTTGACAGGGGGCGAAGCAGATGCGCAGTATTTT.

The rearrangement links TRBV7-9 to TRBJ2-1, with TRBD2 as a possible D gene (6 bases). CDR3 length equals 15 residues. Per germline, CDR1 SEHNR and CDR2 FQNEAQ (reference sequence). The V end was cut by 5 bases, the J end by 6 bases, with 17 bases between. Written as DNA, the CDR3 is TGTGCCAGCAGCCCCCCCGGCGCGGGGTTCAATGAGCAGTTCTTC. Amino acid sequence: CASSPPGAGFNEQFF.

V gene TRBV28 combines with J gene TRBJ2-7; D is perhaps TRBD1 or TRBD2 (5 bases each). The CDR3 covers 16 residues. Germline CDR1 and CDR2: MDHEN and SYDVKM. V was trimmed by 5 bases and J by 1 base, leaving 18 bases between them. CDR3 protein: CASSVSSGTVSYEQYF. The CDR3 DNA reads as TGTGCCAGCAGTGTATCCTCCGGGACGGTGTCCTACGAGCAGTACTTC.

The rearrangement uses TRBV30 and TRBJ2-1, with D possibly TRBD1 on 5 matching bases. Germline assignment: CDR1 GTSNPN and CDR2 SVGIG (reference sequence). V was pared by 0 bases and J by 4 bases, with 7 bases between. This CDR3 comprises 13 residues. The CDR3 bases are TGTGCCTGGAGTGTGACAGCTTACAATGAGCAGTTCTTC. It is translated as CAWSVTAYNEQFF.

The chain carries TRBV6-1 and TRBJ2-3, with TRBD2 matching 13 bases. Germline V gene lookup returns CDR1 MNHNS and CDR2 SASEGT. V dropped 3 bases and J dropped 4; count of bases not matched to a gene: 1. The CDR3 spans 15 residues. The DNA for the CDR3 is TGTGCCAGCAGTGAGACTAGCGGGAGGCCAGATACGCAGTATTTT. It yields the protein CASSETSGRPDTQYF.

This clone showed up just a few times. The chain couples TRBV4-3 to TRBJ2-7; unclear D gene. Trimming removed 0 bases from V and 4 bases from J, with 4 bases in between. This CDR3 has 12 residues. Looked up from germline, CDR1 is LGHNA and CDR2 is YSLEER. Written as DNA, the CDR3 is TGCGCCAGCAGCCAAGATGGATACGAGCAGTACTTC. Amino acid sequence: CASSQDGYEQYF.

The chain recombines TRBV28 with TRBJ1-4, with D unclear. The V and J ends lost 0 bases and 0 bases respectively, with 14 bases between them. The V gene's germline CDR1 is MDHEN and CDR2 SYDVKM. This CDR3 contains 18 residues. The CDR3 reads CASSLWLFSGATNEKLFF. DNA of the CDR3: TGTGCCAGCAGTTTATGGCTTTTTTCGGGCGCAACTAATGAAAAACTGTTTTTT.

This chain connects TRBV6-1 to TRBJ1-6; D is unresolved. The CDR3 is 13 residues long. Germline V CDR1 and CDR2: MNHNS, SASEGT. V lost 6 bases, J lost 5 bases, and 8 bases lay in between. CDR3 nucleotide sequence: TGTGCCAGCAGGAGGGAGAATAATTCACCCCTCCACTTT. This codes for CASRRENNSPLHF.

The sample holds a few counts of this clone. The V gene is TRBV11-2, the J gene TRBJ1-1; D unclear. Trimming took off 0 bases at V and 3 bases at J, with 5 bases between the two ends. Germline V gene sequence: CDR1 SGHAT, CDR2 FQNNGV. There are 13 residues in the CDR3. The CDR3 reads CASSLDGDTEAFF. CDR3 nucleotides: TGTGCCAGCAGCTTAGACGGGGACACTGAAGCTTTCTTT.

The rearrangement links TRBV7-2 to TRBJ2-1, with 10 nucleotides matching TRBD2. The CDR3 sequence is 15 residues long. The V and J ends lost 1 base and 6 bases, in that order; junction bases with no gene match: 3. Germline V gene lookup returns CDR1 SGHTA and CDR2 FQGNSA. Here the CDR3 reads CASSLGTSGINEQFF. The CDR3 bases are TGTGCCAGCAGCTTAGGGACTAGCGGTATCAATGAGCAGTTCTTC. Together with reference TRBV7-2 and TRBJ2-1, the CDR3 gives the full variable domain: GAGVSQSPSNKVTEKGKDVELRCDPISGHTALYWYRQSLGQGLEFLIYFQGNSAPDKSGLPSDRFSAERTGGSVSTLTIQRTQQEDSAVYLCASSLGTSGINEQFFGPGTRLTVL.

This sequence joins TRBV11-2 and TRBJ1-5; TRBD1 aligns across 7 bases. V dropped 1 base and J dropped 2; count of bases not matched to a gene: 2. The CDR3 sequence is 15 residues long. Germline CDR1 and CDR2: SGHAT and FQNNGV. The CDR3 DNA sequence: TGTGCCAGCAGCTTAGGTCAGGGGGGCAATCAGCCCCAGCATTTT. This encodes CASSLGQGGNQPQHF.